Given below is one T cell receptor (beta chain) in context. Antigen: not known. TCRdb's copy holds only in-frame clones and misses some; the assay was immunoSEQ multiplex PCR. The repertoire holds about 26,000 clones, more than 75% seen once, with roughly a tenth in the top ten. This CDR3 comprises 13 residues. Trimming cost V 0 bases and J 6 bases, with 6 bases left between them. Germline CDR1 SGHRS, CDR2 YFSETQ. These data come from a study of CD4 T cells in relation to SARS-CoV-2 and coronaviruses. CD4+ T cells from unexposed donors were obtained before the COVID-19 pandemic (2011-2018). After roughly ten days of culture, CD4+ T cells were isolated.

The receptor was isolated from a human donor in good health. The sample was CD4+ T cells from PBMCs, cultured in vitro. This chain connects TRBV5-1 to TRBJ1-4; D uncertain. The CDR3 protein is CASSLAPDEKLFF. The CDR3 nucleotides are TGCGCCAGCAGCTTGGCCCCGGATGAAAAACTGTTTTTT.